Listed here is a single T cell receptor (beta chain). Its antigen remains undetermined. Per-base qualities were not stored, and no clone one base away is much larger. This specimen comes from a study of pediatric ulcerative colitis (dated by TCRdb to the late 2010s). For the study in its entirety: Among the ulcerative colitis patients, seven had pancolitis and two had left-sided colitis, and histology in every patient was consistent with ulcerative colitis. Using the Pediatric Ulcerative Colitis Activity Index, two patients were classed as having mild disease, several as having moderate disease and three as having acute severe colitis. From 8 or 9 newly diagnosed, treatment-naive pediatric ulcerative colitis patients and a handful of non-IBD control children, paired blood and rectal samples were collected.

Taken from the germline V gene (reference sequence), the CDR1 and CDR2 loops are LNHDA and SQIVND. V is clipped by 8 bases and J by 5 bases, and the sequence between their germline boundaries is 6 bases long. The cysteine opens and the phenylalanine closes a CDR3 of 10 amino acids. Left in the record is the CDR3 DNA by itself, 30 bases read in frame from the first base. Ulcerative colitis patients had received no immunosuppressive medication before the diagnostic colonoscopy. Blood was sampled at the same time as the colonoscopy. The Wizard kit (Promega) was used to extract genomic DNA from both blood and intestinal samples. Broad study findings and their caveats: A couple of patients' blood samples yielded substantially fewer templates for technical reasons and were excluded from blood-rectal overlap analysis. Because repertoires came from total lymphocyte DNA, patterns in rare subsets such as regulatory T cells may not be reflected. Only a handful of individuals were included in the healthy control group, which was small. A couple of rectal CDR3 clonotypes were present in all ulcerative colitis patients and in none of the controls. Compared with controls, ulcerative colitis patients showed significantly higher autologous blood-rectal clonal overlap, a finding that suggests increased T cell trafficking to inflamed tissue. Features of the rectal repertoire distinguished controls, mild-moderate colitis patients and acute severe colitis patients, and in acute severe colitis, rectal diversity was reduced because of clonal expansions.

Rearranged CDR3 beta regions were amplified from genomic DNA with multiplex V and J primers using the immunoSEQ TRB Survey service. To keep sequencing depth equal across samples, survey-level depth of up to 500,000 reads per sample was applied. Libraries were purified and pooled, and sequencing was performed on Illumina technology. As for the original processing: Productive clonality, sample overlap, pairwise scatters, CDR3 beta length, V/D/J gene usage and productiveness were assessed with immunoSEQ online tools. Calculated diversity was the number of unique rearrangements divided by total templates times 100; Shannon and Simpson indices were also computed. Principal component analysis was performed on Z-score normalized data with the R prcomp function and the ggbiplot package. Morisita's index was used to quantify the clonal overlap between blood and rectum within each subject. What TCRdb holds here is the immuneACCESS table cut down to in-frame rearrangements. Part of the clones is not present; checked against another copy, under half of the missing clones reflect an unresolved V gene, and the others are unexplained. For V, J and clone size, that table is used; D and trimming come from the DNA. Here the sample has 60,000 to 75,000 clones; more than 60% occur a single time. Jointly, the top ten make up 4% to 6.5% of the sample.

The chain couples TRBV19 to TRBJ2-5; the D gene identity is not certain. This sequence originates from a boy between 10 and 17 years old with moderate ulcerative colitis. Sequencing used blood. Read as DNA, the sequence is TGTGCCAGTGGAGACGAGACCCAGTACTTC. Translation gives CASGDETQYF.